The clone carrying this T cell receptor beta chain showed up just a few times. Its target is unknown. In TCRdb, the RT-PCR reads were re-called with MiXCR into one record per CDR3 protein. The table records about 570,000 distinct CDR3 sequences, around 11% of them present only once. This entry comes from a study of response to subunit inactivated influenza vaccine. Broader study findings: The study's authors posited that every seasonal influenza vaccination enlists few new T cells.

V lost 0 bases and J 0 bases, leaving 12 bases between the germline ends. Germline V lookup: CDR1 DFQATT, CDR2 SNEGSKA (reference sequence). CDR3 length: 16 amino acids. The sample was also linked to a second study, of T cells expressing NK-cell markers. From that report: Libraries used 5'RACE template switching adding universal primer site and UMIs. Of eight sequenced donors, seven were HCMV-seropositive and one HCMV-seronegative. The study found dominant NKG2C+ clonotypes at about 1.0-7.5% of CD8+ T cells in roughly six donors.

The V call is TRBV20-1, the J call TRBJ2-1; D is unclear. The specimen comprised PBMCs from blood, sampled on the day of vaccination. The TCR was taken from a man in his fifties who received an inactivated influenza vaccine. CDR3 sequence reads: CSARDRSPFSYNEQFF. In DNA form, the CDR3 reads TGCAGTGCTAGAGATCGGTCTCCCTTCTCCTACAATGAGCAGTTCTTC.